The entry that follows covers one T cell receptor (beta chain) sequence. Its antigen is unidentified. The identical CDR3 is also encoded by other nucleotide sequences in the sample. The data stem from a study of shared clonotypes between healthy human individuals. General study results and limits: Sample collection involved blood only; tissue repertoires are likely different.

Roughly 210 ng DNA, 30,000 or so T cell genomes, went into each sorted-subset replicate PCR. This table comes from immunoSEQ multiplex PCR, and its TCRdb copy is limited to in-frame clones, with some not included. The table has about 1.5 million clones, approximately 96% seen once. Every donor, a Caucasian adult, lived in Nashville, Tennessee. The germline V and J ends were trimmed by 3 bases and 4 bases, with 12 bases remaining between them. Germline CDR1 is LNHDA and CDR2 is SQIVND (reference sequence). This CDR3 contains 14 residues. The chain has TRBV19 and TRBJ2-5; D may be TRBD2 (6 bases). The specimen sequenced was naive CD4+ T cells sorted from blood. Subset reported: CD45RA+ positively selected. The receptor was isolated from a man younger than 45 in good health. The CDR3 DNA follows: TGTGCCAGTAGTATTGTGGGGGGTCGAGAGACCCAGTACTTC. Protein product: CASSIVGGRETQYF.